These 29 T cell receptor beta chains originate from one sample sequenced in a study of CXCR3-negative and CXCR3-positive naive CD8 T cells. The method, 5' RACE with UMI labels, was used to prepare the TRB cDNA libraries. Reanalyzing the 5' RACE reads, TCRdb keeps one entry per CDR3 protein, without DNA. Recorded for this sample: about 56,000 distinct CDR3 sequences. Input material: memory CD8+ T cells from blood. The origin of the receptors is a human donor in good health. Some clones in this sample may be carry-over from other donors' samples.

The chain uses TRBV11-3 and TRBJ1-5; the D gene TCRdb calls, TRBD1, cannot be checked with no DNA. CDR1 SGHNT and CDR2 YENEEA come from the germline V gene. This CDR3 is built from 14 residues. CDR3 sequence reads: CASSLAGDRSAPAF.

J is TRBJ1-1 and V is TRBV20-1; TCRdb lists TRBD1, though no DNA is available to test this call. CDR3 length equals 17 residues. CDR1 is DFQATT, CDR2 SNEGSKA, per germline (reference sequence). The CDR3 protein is CSAFTAREPLGWTEAFF.

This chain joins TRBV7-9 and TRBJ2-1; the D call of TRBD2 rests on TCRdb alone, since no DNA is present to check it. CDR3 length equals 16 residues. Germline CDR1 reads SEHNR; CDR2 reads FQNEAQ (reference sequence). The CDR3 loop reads CASSDRTGLKVNEQFF.

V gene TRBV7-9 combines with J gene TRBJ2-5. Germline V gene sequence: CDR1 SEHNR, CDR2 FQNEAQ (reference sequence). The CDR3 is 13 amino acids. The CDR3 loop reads CASSLEEQETQYF.

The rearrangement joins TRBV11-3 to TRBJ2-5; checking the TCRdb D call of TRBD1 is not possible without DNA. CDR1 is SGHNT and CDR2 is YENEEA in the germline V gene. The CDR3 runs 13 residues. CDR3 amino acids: CASTLGVGETQYF.

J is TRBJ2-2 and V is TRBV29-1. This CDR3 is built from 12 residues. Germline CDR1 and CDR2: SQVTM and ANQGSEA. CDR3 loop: CSVEKVTGELFF.

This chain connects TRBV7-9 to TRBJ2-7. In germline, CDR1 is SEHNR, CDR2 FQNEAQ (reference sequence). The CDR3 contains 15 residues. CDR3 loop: CASSGVGESSYEQYF.

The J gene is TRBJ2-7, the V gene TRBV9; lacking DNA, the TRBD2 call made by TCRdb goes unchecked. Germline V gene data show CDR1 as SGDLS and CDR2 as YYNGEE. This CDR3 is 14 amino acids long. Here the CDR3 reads CASSEGEGSYEQYF.

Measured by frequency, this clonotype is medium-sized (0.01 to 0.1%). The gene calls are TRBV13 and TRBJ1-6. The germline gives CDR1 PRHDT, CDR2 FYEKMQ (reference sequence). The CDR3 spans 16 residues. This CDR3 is CASSPGEGSPNSPLHF.

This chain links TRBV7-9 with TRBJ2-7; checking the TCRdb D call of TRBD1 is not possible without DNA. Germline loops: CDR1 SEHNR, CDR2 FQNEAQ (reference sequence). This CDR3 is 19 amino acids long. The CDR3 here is CASSPRDTQPTTTTIEQYF.

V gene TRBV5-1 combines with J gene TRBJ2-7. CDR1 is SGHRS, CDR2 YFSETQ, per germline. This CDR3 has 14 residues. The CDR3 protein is CASSLQDTSYEQYF.

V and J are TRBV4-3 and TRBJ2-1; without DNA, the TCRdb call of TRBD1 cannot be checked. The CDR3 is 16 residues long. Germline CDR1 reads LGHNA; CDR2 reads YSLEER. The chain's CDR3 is CASSQRQPDPFYEQFF.

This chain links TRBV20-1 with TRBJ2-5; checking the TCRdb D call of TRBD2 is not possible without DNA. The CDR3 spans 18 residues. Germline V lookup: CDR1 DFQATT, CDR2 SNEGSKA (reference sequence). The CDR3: CSARALNFNGTSGQTQYF.

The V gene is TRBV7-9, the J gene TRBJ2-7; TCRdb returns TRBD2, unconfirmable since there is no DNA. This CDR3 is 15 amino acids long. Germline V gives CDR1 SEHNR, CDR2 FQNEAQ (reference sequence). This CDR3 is CASSLVGQATYEQYF.

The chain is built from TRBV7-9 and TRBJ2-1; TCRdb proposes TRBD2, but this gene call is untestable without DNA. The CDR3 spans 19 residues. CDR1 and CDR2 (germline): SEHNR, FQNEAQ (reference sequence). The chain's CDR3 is CASSLGFGTSGYSYNEQFF.

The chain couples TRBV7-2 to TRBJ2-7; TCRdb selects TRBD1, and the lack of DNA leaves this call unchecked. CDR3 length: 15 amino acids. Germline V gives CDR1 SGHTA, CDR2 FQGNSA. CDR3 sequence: CASSSFTGPSYEQYF.

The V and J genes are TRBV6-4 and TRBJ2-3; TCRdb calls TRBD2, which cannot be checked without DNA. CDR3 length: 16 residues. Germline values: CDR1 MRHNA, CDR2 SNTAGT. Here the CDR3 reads CASSVAGTSGADTQYF.

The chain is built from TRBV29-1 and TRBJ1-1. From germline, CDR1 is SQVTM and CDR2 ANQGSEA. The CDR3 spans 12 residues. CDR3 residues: CSVWPGTKEAFF.

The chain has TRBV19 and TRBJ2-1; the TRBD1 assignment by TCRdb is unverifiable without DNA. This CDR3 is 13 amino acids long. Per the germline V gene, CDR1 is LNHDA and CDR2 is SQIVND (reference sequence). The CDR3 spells CASSSTGWNEQFF.

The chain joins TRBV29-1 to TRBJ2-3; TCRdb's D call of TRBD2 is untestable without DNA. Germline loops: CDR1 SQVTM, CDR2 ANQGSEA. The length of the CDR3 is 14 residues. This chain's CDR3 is CSGILAGDTDTQYF.

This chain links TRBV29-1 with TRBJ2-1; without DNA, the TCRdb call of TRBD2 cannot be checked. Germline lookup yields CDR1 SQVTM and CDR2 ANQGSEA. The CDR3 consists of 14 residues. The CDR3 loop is CSVEFHRTGDEQFF.

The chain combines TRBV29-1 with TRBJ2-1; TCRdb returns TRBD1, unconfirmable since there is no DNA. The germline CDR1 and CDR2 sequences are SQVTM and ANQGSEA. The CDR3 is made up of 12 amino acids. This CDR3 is CSETGSGNEQFF.

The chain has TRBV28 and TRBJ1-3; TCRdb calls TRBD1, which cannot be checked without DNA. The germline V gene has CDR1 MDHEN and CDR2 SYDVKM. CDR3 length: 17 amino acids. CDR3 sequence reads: CASSSRTGGDSGNTIYF.

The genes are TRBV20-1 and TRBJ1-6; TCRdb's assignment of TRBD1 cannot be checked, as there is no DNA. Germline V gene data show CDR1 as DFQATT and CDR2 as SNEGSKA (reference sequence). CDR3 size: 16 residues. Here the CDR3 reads CSAPEQGADGNSPVHF.

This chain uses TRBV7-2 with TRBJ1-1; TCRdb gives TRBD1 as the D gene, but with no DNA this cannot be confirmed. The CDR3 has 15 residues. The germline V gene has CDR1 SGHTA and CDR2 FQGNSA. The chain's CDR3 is CASSPWDIPNTEAFF. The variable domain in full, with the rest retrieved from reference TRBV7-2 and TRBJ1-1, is GAGVSQSPSNKVTEKGKDVELRCDPISGHTALYWYRQSLGQGLEFLIYFQGNSAPDKSGLPSDRFSAERTGGSVSTLTIQRTQQEDSAVYLCASSPWDIPNTEAFFGQGTRLTVV.

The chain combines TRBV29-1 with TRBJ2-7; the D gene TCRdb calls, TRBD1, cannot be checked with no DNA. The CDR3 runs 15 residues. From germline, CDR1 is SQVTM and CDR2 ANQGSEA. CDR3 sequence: CSVEVNRVGTYEQYF.

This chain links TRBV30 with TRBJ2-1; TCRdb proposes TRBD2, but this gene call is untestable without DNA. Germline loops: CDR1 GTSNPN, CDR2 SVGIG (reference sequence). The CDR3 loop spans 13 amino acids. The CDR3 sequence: CAGDGGPRNEQFF.

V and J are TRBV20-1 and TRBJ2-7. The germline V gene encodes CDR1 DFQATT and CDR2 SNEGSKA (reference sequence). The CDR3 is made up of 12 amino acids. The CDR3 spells CSAIVSETEQYF.

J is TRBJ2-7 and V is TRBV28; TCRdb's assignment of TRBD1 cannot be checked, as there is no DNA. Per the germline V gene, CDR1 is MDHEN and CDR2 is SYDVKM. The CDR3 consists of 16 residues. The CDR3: CASSFDGTGFTYEQYF.